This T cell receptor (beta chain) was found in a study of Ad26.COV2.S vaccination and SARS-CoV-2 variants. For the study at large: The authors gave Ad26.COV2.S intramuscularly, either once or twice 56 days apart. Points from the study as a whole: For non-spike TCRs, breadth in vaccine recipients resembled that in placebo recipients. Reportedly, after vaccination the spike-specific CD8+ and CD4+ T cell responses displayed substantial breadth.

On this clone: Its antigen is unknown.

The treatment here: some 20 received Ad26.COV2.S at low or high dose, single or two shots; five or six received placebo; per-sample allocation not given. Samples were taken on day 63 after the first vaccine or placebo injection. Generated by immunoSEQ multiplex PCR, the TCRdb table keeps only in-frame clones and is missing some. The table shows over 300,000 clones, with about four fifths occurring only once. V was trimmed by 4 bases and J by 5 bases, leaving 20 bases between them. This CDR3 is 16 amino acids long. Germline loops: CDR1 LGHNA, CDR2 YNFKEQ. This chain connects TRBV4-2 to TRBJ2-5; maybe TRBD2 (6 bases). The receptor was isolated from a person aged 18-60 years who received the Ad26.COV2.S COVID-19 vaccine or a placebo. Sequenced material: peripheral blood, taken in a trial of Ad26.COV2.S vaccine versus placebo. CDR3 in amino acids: CASSPWGETPQETQYF. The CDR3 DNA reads TGTGCCAGCAGCCCTTGGGGGGAGACTCCTCAGGAGACCCAGTACTTC.